This record covers a single T cell receptor beta chain. Its antigen is unknown. These data are taken from a study of cytomegalovirus exposure and HLA in healthy donors. Study-wide points: Several V segments, TRBV6-2 and TRBV6-3 among them, could not be told apart and were dropped.

Amplification used 60 Vbeta primers and 13 Jbeta primers. Generated by immunoSEQ multiplex PCR, the TCRdb table keeps only in-frame clones and is missing some. The table includes 150,000 to 200,000 clones, approximately 82% detected once. The CDR3 length is 15 residues. CDR1 WNHNN and CDR2 SYGVQD come from the germline V gene (reference sequence). The sequence was obtained from a male donor in good health and CMV-seronegative. The V gene is TRBV10-1, the J gene TRBJ2-7; D perhaps matches TRBD2 (6 bases). The better agreement between TRBJ2-5 and the DNA end casts doubt on the J call. Sequenced: PBMCs. CDR3 DNA sequence: TGCGCCAGCAGTGAGTCGAAGTGGGAGGAAGAGACCCAGTACTTC. Translated: CASSESKWEEETQYF.